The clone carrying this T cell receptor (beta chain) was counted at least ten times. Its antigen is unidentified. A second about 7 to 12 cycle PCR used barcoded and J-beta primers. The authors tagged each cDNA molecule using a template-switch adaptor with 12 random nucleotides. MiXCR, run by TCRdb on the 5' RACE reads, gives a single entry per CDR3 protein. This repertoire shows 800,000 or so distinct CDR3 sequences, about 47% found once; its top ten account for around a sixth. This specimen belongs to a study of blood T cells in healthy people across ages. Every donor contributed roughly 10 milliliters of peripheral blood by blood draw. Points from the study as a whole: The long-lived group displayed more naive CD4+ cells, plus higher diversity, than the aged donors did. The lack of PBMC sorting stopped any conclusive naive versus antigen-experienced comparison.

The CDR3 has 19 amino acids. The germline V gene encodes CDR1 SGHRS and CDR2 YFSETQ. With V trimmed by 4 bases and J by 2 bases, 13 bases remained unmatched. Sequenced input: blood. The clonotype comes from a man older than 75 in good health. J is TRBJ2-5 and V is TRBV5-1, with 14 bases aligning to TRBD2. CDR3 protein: CASSPRTSGRTLDQETQYF. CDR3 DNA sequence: TGCGCCAGCAGCCCTAGGACTAGCGGGAGGACACTAGATCAAGAGACCCAGTACTTC. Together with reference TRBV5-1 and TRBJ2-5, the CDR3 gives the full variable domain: KAGVTQTPRYLIKTRGQQVTLSCSPISGHRSVSWYQQTPGQGLQFLFEYFSETQRNKGNFPGRFSGRQFSNSRSEMNVSTLELGDSALYLCASSPRTSGRTLDQETQYFGPGTRLLVL.